This TCR beta chain is from a study of cytomegalovirus exposure and HLA in healthy donors. The primer mix had 60 Vbeta and 13 Jbeta primers. The assay was immunoSEQ multiplex PCR, and TCRdb's table has in-frame clones only and misses some. In the table there are 150,000 to 200,000 clones, over 70% of which are singletons. Healthy individuals who donated bone marrow served as the donors. The receptor was isolated from a man in his forties or fifties in good health and CMV-seropositive. Sequencing was done on a sample of PBMCs.

The CDR3 region has the DNA TGTGCCAGCAGCGTGGGCTACAGCACAGATACGCAGTATTTT. It encodes CASSVGYSTDTQYF. The chain recombines TRBV6-1 with TRBJ2-3, with D unresolved. The germline gives CDR1 MNHNS, CDR2 SASEGT. The CDR3 loop spans 14 amino acids. V gave up 6 bases and J gave up 0 bases, with 10 bases separating them.